The entry below describes one TCR beta chain. No antigen is known for it. The data are from a study of T cell responses to AZD1222 COVID-19 vaccine. Study-wide background: Analysis merged second doses at about 4 or about 12 weeks.

Findings and limits, study-wide: The reported proportion of spike-specific TCRs targeting unmutated variant regions was nearly half. Donor demographics were predominantly white British with a female majority; clonal diversity may be underestimated.

Sequencing was performed with immunoSEQ multiplex PCR; in TCRdb, only in-frame clones are kept and a portion is missing. The sample consists of tens of thousands of clones, 75% to 85% of them appearing once. The CDR3 contains 13 residues. Trimming pared 2 bases from V and 10 bases from J, leaving 13 bases between. Germline V lookup: CDR1 SGHKS, CDR2 YYEKEE (reference sequence). The J gene is TRBJ2-1, the V gene TRBV5-5; no clear D. The source was peripheral blood, collected on day 0 of AZD1222 vaccination. The receptor comes from an adult in good health. CDR3 sequence: CASSLIPEGEQFF. As DNA, the CDR3 is TGTGCCAGCAGCTTAATACCTGAAGGCGAGCAGTTCTTC.